The text below deals with one TCR beta chain. Its specificity is unknown. The source of the sample is a study of Ad26.COV2.S vaccination and SARS-CoV-2 variants. Study details: In the COV1001 trial, the donor was in the Ad26.COV2.S arm. Study results and limitations: CD8+ and CD4+ T cells specific for spike reportedly responded with substantial breadth after vaccination. Responses of T cells in total may have been underestimated by the TCR breadth and depth analyses.

Germline values: CDR1 SGHAT, CDR2 FQDESV (reference sequence). Trimming removed 6 bases from V and 6 bases from J; junction bases left unmatched: 8. This CDR3 comprises 14 residues. Noted treatment: 15 to 20 received Ad26.COV2.S at low or high dose, single or two shots; a few received placebo; per-sample allocation not given. Sampling was done on day 63 after the first vaccine or placebo injection. Sequenced by immunoSEQ multiplex PCR; TCRdb stores in-frame clones only, minus some. The data contain 350,000 to 400,000 clones, less than 90% of them seen just once; the ten biggest clones take up around 3.4%.

The chain recombines TRBV11-1 with TRBJ2-5, with 9 bases that match TRBD1. The origin of this receptor is a person aged 18-65 years who received the Ad26.COV2.S COVID-19 vaccine or a placebo. This sample comprised peripheral blood, obtained in a trial of Ad26.COV2.S vaccine versus placebo. The CDR3 reads CASRGDRAKKTQYF. Written as DNA, the CDR3 is TGTGCCAGCAGGGGGGACAGGGCCAAGAAGACCCAGTACTTC.